The clone carrying this TCR beta chain turned up a few times. Its specificity is not known. The entry originates in a study of T cells after yellow fever vaccination. Across the study: Some fractions had low cell numbers, and these were prepared with SMART-Seq v4 Ultra Low Input. General study points: Though weaker, the secondary response peaked faster, on day 5 versus 15. A small share of clonotypes appeared in both CD4 and CD8 compartments.

The 5'RACE template-switching step produced TCR cDNA and added a universal primer site and UMIs. TCRdb fed the 5' RACE reads into MiXCR, producing one record per CDR3 protein. The profile shows about 320,000 distinct CDR3 sequences, approximately 4% of them singletons. This CDR3 has 15 amino acids. V lost 2 bases and J 1 base, leaving 9 bases between the germline ends. The germline gives CDR1 MDHEN, CDR2 SYDVKM. This chain connects TRBV28 to TRBJ2-4; possibly TRBD2 for D (6 bases). The source is a young man who received the YFV17D yellow fever vaccine. Sequencing was performed on PBMCs, taken 15 days after the yellow fever booster vaccination. The CDR3 is CASSLVGGAKNIQYF. The CDR3 coding sequence is TGTGCCAGCAGTTTAGTGGGGGGTGCCAAAAACATTCAGTACTTC. Full variable domain (remainder filled in from reference TRBV28 and TRBJ2-4): DVKVTQSSRYLVKRTGEKVFLECVQDMDHENMFWYRQDPGLGLRLIYFSYDVKMKEKGDIPEGYSVSREKKERFSLILESASTNQTSMYLCASSLVGGAKNIQYFGAGTRLSVL.